Listed below are T cell receptor beta chains from one sample, sequenced in a study of CD4 T cells in relation to SARS-CoV-2 and coronaviruses. Sequencing was performed with immunoSEQ multiplex PCR; in TCRdb, only in-frame clones are kept and a portion is missing. In the table there are 35,000 to 40,000 clones, roughly 90% of which are singletons. Sequencing was performed on memory CD4+ T cells from PBMCs. The receptors stem from an adult with COVID-19. CDR3s include the opening cysteine and the closing phenylalanine or tryptophan. A D gene is named only where the DNA matches it firmly. A row's size may be missing; if present it is once, few, many or a size class.

D: TRBD1
J: TRBJ1-5
V: TRBV5-5
size: NA
DNA: TGTGCCAGCAGCTTGGTAGCACAGGGGAATCAGCCCCAGCATTTT
CDR3: CASSLVAQGNQPQHF

D: TRBD1
J: TRBJ1-2
V: TRBV19
size: few
DNA: TGTGCCAGTAGTGACAGGGATTATCATGGCTACACCTTC
CDR3: CASSDRDYHGYTF

D: NA
J: TRBJ1-5
V: TRBV4-3
size: NA
DNA: TGCGCCAGCAGCCAAGATGACCGGACAGATCAGCCCCAGCATTTT
CDR3: CASSQDDRTDQPQHF

D: NA
J: TRBJ1-3
V: TRBV18
size: NA
DNA: TGTGCCAGCTCACCCGGACATGGCTCTGGAAACACCATATATTTT
CDR3: CASSPGHGSGNTIYF

D: NA
J: TRBJ2-7
V: TRBV28
size: once
DNA: TGTGCCAGCAGGTTACAGGGTTACGAGCAGTACTTC
CDR3: CASRLQGYEQYF

D: NA
J: TRBJ2-1
V: TRBV18
size: NA
DNA: TGTGCCAGCTCACGCGGCCGGGACACTATACACAATGAGCAGTTCTTC
CDR3: CASSRGRDTIHNEQFF

D: NA
J: TRBJ2-7
V: TRBV15
size: NA
DNA: TGTGCCACCAGCAGAGGACTGTCCTACGAGCAGTACTTC
CDR3: CATSRGLSYEQYF

D: NA
J: TRBJ1-1
V: TRBV5-1
size: NA
DNA: TGCGCCAGCAGCTTCGCAGGGATGGACACTGAAGCTTTCTTT
CDR3: CASSFAGMDTEAFF

D: NA
J: TRBJ1-3
V: TRBV10-3
size: NA
DNA: TGTGCCATCAGTGAATTGGGGCTCTCTGGAAACACCATATATTTT
CDR3: CAISELGLSGNTIYF

D: TRBD1
J: TRBJ2-7
V: TRBV10-1
size: NA
DNA: TGCGCCAGCAGTGACCAACCCAGGGGGCCCTACGAGCAGTACTTC
CDR3: CASSDQPRGPYEQYF

D: NA
J: TRBJ1-1
V: TRBV28
size: once
DNA: TGTGCCCATGGCAGGAGTGTTTACACTGAAGCTTTCTTT
CDR3: CAHGRSVYTEAFF

D: TRBD1
J: TRBJ1-2
V: TRBV5-4
size: NA
DNA: TGTGCCAGCAGCTCCGCAACGGATGGACAGGGGAACTACACCTTC
CDR3: CASSSATDGQGNYTF

D: TRBD2
J: TRBJ2-2
V: TRBV6-2/TRBV6-3
size: NA
DNA: TGTGCCAGCAGTTTTAGCGGGGGATCCGGGGAGCTGTTTTTT
CDR3: CASSFSGGSGELFF

D: NA
J: TRBJ1-6
V: TRBV28
size: NA
DNA: TGTGCCAGCAGTTTAAGTGCCGGGTTTGGCTCCTATAATTCACCCCTCCACTTT
CDR3: CASSLSAGFGSYNSPLHF

D: NA
J: TRBJ1-5
V: TRBV6-5
size: NA
DNA: TGTGCCAGCAGTTACTCGAGGCAGGTCCATCAGCCCCAGCATTTT
CDR3: CASSYSRQVHQPQHF

D: TRBD2
J: TRBJ2-7
V: TRBV6-5
size: NA
DNA: TGTGCCAGCAGTTACCGGACTAGCTCCTACGAGCAGTACTTC
CDR3: CASSYRTSSYEQYF

D: NA
J: TRBJ1-1
V: TRBV15
size: once
DNA: TGTGCCACCAGCAGAGCACAGATGAACACTGAAGCTTTCTTT
CDR3: CATSRAQMNTEAFF

D: NA
J: TRBJ1-6
V: TRBV18
size: once
DNA: TGTGCCAGCTCACCCTACCTAAAGAGCTCCTATAATTCACCCCTCCACTTT
CDR3: CASSPYLKSSYNSPLHF

D: NA
J: TRBJ2-5
V: TRBV14
size: NA
DNA: TGTGCCAGCAGCCATCTCGGACAGCTATACCAAGAGACCCAGTACTTC
CDR3: CASSHLGQLYQETQYF

D: NA
J: TRBJ1-1
V: TRBV14
size: once
DNA: TGTGCCAGCAGCCGGGATCCGGACACTGAAGCTTTCTTT
CDR3: CASSRDPDTEAFF

D: TRBD1
J: TRBJ2-1
V: TRBV6-5
size: NA
DNA: TGTGCCAGCAGTTGGGCCGGGACAGGGTACAATGAGCAGTTCTTC
CDR3: CASSWAGTGYNEQFF

D: NA
J: TRBJ2-3
V: TRBV5-8
size: NA
DNA: TGTGCCAGCAGCTTAAAAAACAGTGCCACAGATACGCAGTATTTT
CDR3: CASSLKNSATDTQYF

D: TRBD1
J: TRBJ1-1
V: TRBV5-4
size: NA
DNA: TGTGCCAGCAGCGGGGCTCGGACAGGCACCATGAACACTGAAGCTTTCTTT
CDR3: CASSGARTGTMNTEAFF

D: NA
J: TRBJ1-1
V: TRBV19
size: NA
DNA: TGTGCCAGTAGTCGCGGACAGAGCAACACTGAAGCTTTCTTT
CDR3: CASSRGQSNTEAFF

D: NA
J: TRBJ1-1
V: TRBV7-9
size: NA
DNA: TGTGCCAGCAGATACCTCCAGGGAGCGGCCACTGAAGCTTTCTTT
CDR3: CASRYLQGAATEAFF

D: NA
J: TRBJ1-5
V: TRBV11-3
size: NA
DNA: TGTGCCAGCAGCTTAGCTGGCAATCAGCCCCAGCATTTT
CDR3: CASSLAGNQPQHF

D: NA
J: TRBJ2-7
V: TRBV7-2
size: NA
DNA: TGTGCCAGCAGCCCCCGTGGGTCCCTCTACGAGCAGTACTTC
CDR3: CASSPRGSLYEQYF

D: TRBD2
J: TRBJ2-3
V: TRBV5-5
size: NA
DNA: TGTGCCAGCAGCTTGGGACTAGCGGGGGGCACAGATACGCAGTATTTT
CDR3: CASSLGLAGGTDTQYF

D: TRBD1
J: TRBJ2-7
V: TRBV6-5
size: NA
DNA: TGTGCCAGCAGTTACTCGAACAGGGGCTCCTACGAGCAGTACTTC
CDR3: CASSYSNRGSYEQYF

D: NA
J: TRBJ2-7
V: TRBV27
size: NA
DNA: TGTGCCAGCAGTTTCGGGACTCGCTACGAGCAGTACTTC
CDR3: CASSFGTRYEQYF

D: NA
J: TRBJ2-4
V: TRBV5-4
size: NA
DNA: TGTGCCAGCAGCTTCGCAGGGAAGTGGGACAAAAACATTCAGTACTTC
CDR3: CASSFAGKWDKNIQYF

D: NA
J: TRBJ1-1
V: TRBV5-4
size: NA
DNA: TGTGCCAGCAGCTTGGCCGGATACGGAGGAGCTTTCTTT
CDR3: CASSLAGYGGAFF

D: TRBD2
J: TRBJ2-2
V: TRBV24-1
size: NA
DNA: TGTGCCACCACCCCTAGCGGGGGTAACACCGGGGAGCTGTTTTTT
CDR3: CATTPSGGNTGELFF

D: NA
J: TRBJ2-7
V: TRBV5-1
size: NA
DNA: TGCGCCAGCAGCTTGAGGCAGGGGTTCCCCGAGCAGTACTTC
CDR3: CASSLRQGFPEQYF

D: NA
J: TRBJ2-7
V: TRBV30
size: NA
DNA: TGTGCCTGGAAGGCAGGGCCGGGCTACGAGCAGTACTTC
CDR3: CAWKAGPGYEQYF

D: NA
J: TRBJ2-5
V: TRBV7-9
size: NA
DNA: TGTGCCAGCAGCTCGTCAGGGGGGATTAAAGAGACCCAGTACTTC
CDR3: CASSSSGGIKETQYF

D: NA
J: TRBJ1-1
V: TRBV4-3
size: NA
DNA: TGCGCCAGCAGCCAAGATTCGACCTCGGACACTGAAGCTTTCTTT
CDR3: CASSQDSTSDTEAFF

D: NA
J: TRBJ1-6
V: TRBV7-9
size: NA
DNA: TGTGCCAGCAGCTTGGGGGACGGTCGATATAATTCACCCCTCCACTTT
CDR3: CASSLGDGRYNSPLHF

D: NA
J: TRBJ2-6
V: TRBV11-2
size: NA
DNA: TGTGCCAGCAGCGCAGGGACCTACTCTGGGGCCAACGTCCTGACTTTC
CDR3: CASSAGTYSGANVLTF

D: TRBD1
J: TRBJ1-6
V: TRBV19
size: NA
DNA: TGTGCCAGTAGGCTCAACCCGACAGGGGCAAATTCACCCCTCCACTTT
CDR3: CASRLNPTGANSPLHF

D: NA
J: TRBJ1-2
V: TRBV5-6
size: NA
DNA: TGTGCCAGCAGCTCTGGACGTAACTATGGCTACACCTTC
CDR3: CASSSGRNYGYTF

D: NA
J: TRBJ1-5
V: TRBV7-9
size: NA
DNA: TGTGCCAGCAACATGGGGGCGAGCAATCAGCCCCAGCATTTT
CDR3: CASNMGASNQPQHF

D: TRBD1
J: TRBJ2-5
V: TRBV9
size: NA
DNA: TGTGCCAGCAGCGTAGGGGACAGGGCACGGAGTCAAGAGACCCAGTACTTC
CDR3: CASSVGDRARSQETQYF

D: TRBD1
J: TRBJ1-2
V: TRBV6-1
size: NA
DNA: TGTGCCAGCAGTGATACCGGGACAGGGAGCCTTTATGGCTACACCTTC
CDR3: CASSDTGTGSLYGYTF

D: NA
J: TRBJ1-4
V: TRBV2
size: NA
DNA: TGTGCCAGCAGTGAAAGGCCTGCGTTAAAACTGTTTTTT
CDR3: CASSERPALKLFF

D: NA
J: TRBJ1-1
V: TRBV5-6
size: NA
DNA: TGTGCCAGCAGCCCAAGATCTACAGGTATCACTGAAGCTTTCTTT
CDR3: CASSPRSTGITEAFF

D: NA
J: TRBJ2-7
V: TRBV9
size: NA
DNA: TGTGCCAGCAGCGGAGGGGCAGGGGGGAACGAGCAGTACTTC
CDR3: CASSGGAGGNEQYF

D: NA
J: TRBJ2-7
V: TRBV5-6
size: NA
DNA: TGTGCCAGCAACGAGCTCAACGAAAACGAGCAGTACTTC
CDR3: CASNELNENEQYF

D: NA
J: TRBJ2-5
V: TRBV18
size: NA
DNA: TGTGCCAGCTCACCACCGCTTCAGACAGAGACCCAGTACTTC
CDR3: CASSPPLQTETQYF

D: NA
J: TRBJ2-2
V: TRBV11-3
size: once
DNA: TGTGCCAGCAGTTATAACACAGGGACCGGGGAGCTGTTTTTT
CDR3: CASSYNTGTGELFF

D: NA
J: TRBJ1-1
V: TRBV5-1
size: NA
DNA: TGCGCCAGCAGCTCGGGAACTAGTGAAGCTTTCTTT
CDR3: CASSSGTSEAFF